Listed below are T cell receptor beta chains from one sample, sequenced in a study of CD8+CD57+ T cells in acquired aplastic anemia. From the reads, TCRdb called clonotypes with MiXCR, one entry per CDR3 protein. The table includes around 500,000 distinct CDR3 sequences, roughly 34% detected once. Sequenced material: sorted CD4+, CD8+, or CD8+CD57+ T cells (not recorded which) from PBMCs. The source is a human donor with aplastic anemia. CDR3s include the opening cysteine and the closing phenylalanine or tryptophan. The D gene is left open where the match is weak. Clone size, where shown, is once, few, many, or a class for clones that have expanded.

j_call | v_call | clone_size | d_call | cdr3_nt | cdr3_aa
TRBJ1-6 | TRBV20-1 | many | . | TGCAGTGCTAGAGATCGACAGGAATCCTATAATTCACCCCTCCACTTT | CSARDRQESYNSPLHF
TRBJ1-1 | TRBV2 | many | . | TGTGCCAGCAGTGACCTTGTAGGTGATGCTTTCTTT | CASSDLVGDAFF
TRBJ1-3 | TRBV10-3 | . | TRBD1 | TGTGCCAGCAGTAACTCCGGGACAGGGTGGGGAAACACCATATATTTT | CASSNSGTGWGNTIYF
TRBJ1-6 | TRBV6-4 | . | . | TGTGCCAGCAGTGAGGTCGGGACCTCACCCCTCCACTTT | CASSEVGTSPLHF
TRBJ1-1 | TRBV19 | many | . | TGTGCCAGTTCCAGCGCAATCAAAGCTTTCTTT | CASSSAIKAFF
TRBJ2-2 | TRBV24-1 | many | TRBD2 | TGTGCCACCAGTGATTGGGACTATGGCGGGGAGCTGTTTTTT | CATSDWDYGGELFF
TRBJ2-1 | TRBV11-2 | . | . | TGTGCCAGCAGCCCACAAGGGGCAGCGCGAGCTTACAATGAGCAGTTCTTC | CASSPQGAARAYNEQFF
TRBJ1-2 | TRBV19 | many | . | TGTGCCAGTAGTATCCTAAGGCAGGGCGGCTATGGCTACACCTTC | CASSILRQGGYGYTF
TRBJ2-7 | TRBV6-1 | few | TRBD2 | TGTGCCAGCAGTGAACAAGTCCTAGCGGGAACCTACGAGCAGTACTTC | CASSEQVLAGTYEQYF
TRBJ1-6 | TRBV19 | . | . | TGTGCCTGGAGACCCTGGACGGGAAGAGGATCACCCCTCCACTTT | CAWRPWTGRGSPLHF
TRBJ2-5 | TRBV5-1 | . | TRBD1 | TGCGCCAGCAGGCCGGGGACAGGGAAAGAGACCCAGTACTTC | CASRPGTGKETQYF
TRBJ1-3 | TRBV11-1 | few | . | TGTGCCAGCAGTTTATACCCTAAGACAGTCTCTGGAAACACCATATATTTT | CASSLYPKTVSGNTIYF
TRBJ1-2 | TRBV2 | . | . | TGTGCCAGCAGGGCGGACGGGGACTTCTATGGCTACACCTTC | CASRADGDFYGYTF
TRBJ1-6 | TRBV13 | few | . | TGTGCCAGCAGCTTACAGGGGCATTATTCACCCCTCCACTTT | CASSLQGHYSPLHF
TRBJ1-5 | TRBV19 | many | . | TGTGCCAGTAGTACATCCCCAATCAAGACCCAGCATTTT | CASSTSPIKTQHF
TRBJ1-3 | TRBV29-1 | . | . | TGCAGCGTTCATTGGTTCGACAGAGGATTGGGAGACACCATATATTTT | CSVHWFDRGLGDTIYF
TRBJ2-1 | TRBV30 | . | . | TGTGCCTCCCGTGGTTGGAGTGAGCAGTTCTTC | CASRGWSEQFF
TRBJ1-1 | TRBV19 | many | . | TGTGCCAGTAGTCCATCGGGCTCCCAGGCTTTCTTT | CASSPSGSQAFF
TRBJ2-6 | TRBV2 | . | . | TGTGCCAGCAGTGAAAGGGTTCCCGGGGCCAACGTCCTGACTTTC | CASSERVPGANVLTF
TRBJ1-2 | TRBV10-3 | . | . | TGTGCCATCAGTGGTACAGGGTTAGGAGGCTACACCTTC | CAISGTGLGGYTF
TRBJ1-5 | TRBV10-3 | many | TRBD1 | TGTGCCATCAGGGGGGACAGAAATAGCAATCAGCCCCAGCATTTT | CAIRGDRNSNQPQHF
TRBJ2-7 | TRBV15 | . | TRBD1 | TGTGCCACCAGCGCGGGACAGGGGGGAGGAATCTCCTACGAGCAGTACTTC | CATSAGQGGGISYEQYF
TRBJ2-7 | TRBV2 | many | . | TGTGCCAGCAGTGTAACCGGCAGGGGCTACGAGCAGTACTTC | CASSVTGRGYEQYF
TRBJ1-4 | TRBV29-1 | many | TRBD1 | TGCAGCGTCACAACAGGGGGAGTTGGGTCTAATGAAAAACTGTTTTTT | CSVTTGGVGSNEKLFF
TRBJ2-5 | TRBV10-2 | . | TRBD2 | TGCGCCAGCAGTGTTTTGGCTAGCGGGACCCTATTGGAGGCCCAGTACTTC | CASSVLASGTLLEAQYF
TRBJ1-2 | TRBV25-1 | many | . | TGTGCCAGCAGTGATTGGGGTGGCTACACCTTC | CASSDWGGYTF
TRBJ1-6 | TRBV7-2 | many | TRBD1 | TGTGCCAGCAGCACGGGACAGGCGGCCGGGACACCCCTCCACTTT | CASSTGQAAGTPLHF